This T cell receptor (beta chain) was observed in a study of blood T cell repertoires in COVID-19. About the research overall: Collection of acute and convalescent COVID-19 samples took place in the United States, Italy and Spain.

Germline assignment: CDR1 LGHNA and CDR2 YSLEER. V was clipped by 4 bases and J by 4 bases, with 13 bases between them. CDR3 length: 15 amino acids. Sequenced by immunoSEQ multiplex PCR; TCRdb stores in-frame clones only, minus some. The sample lists about 220,000 clones, approximately 77% occurring once. The chain couples TRBV4-3 to TRBJ1-4; D is perhaps TRBD1 (5 bases). The sequence was collected from a woman of 80 years or more with acute or convalescent COVID-19. Sequenced input: peripheral blood. CDR3 loop: CASSLSPGLNEKLFF. The CDR3 bases are TGCGCCAGCAGCCTTTCACCAGGGCTTAATGAAAAACTGTTTTTT.